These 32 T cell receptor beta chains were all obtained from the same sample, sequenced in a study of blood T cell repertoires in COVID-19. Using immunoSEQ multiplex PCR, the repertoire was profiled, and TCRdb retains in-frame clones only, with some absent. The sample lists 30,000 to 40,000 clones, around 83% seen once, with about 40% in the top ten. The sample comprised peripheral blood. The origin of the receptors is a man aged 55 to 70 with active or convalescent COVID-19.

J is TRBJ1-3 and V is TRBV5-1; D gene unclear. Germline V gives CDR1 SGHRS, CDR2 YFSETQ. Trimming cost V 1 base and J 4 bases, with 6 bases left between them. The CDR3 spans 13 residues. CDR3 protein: CASSLTRGNTIYF. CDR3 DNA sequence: TGCGCCAGCAGCTTGACCAGGGGAAACACCATATATTTT. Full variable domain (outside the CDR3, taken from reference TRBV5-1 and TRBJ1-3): KAGVTQTPRYLIKTRGQQVTLSCSPISGHRSVSWYQQTPGQGLQFLFEYFSETQRNKGNFPGRFSGRQFSNSRSEMNVSTLELGDSALYLCASSLTRGNTIYFGEGSWLTVV.

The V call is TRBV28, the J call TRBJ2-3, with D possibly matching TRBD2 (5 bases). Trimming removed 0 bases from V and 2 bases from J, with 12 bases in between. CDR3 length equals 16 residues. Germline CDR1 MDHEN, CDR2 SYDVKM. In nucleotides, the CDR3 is TGTGCCAGCAGTTTATGGTCCGGGGTTAACACAGATACGCAGTATTTT. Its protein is CASSLWSGVNTDTQYF.

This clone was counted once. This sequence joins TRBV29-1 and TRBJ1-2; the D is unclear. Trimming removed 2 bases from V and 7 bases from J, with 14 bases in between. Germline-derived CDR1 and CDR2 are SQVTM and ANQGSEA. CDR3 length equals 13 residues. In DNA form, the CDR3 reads TGCAGCGTTGAATCAGGTTCCACGGCTGGCTACACCTTC. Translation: CSVESGSTAGYTF.

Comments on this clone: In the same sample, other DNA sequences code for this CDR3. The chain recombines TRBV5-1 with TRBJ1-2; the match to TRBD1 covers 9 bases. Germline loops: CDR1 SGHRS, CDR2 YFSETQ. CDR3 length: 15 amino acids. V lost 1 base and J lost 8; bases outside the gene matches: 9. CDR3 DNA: TGCGCCAGCAGCTTGCTGACAGGGGGGTCGGGCGGCTACACCTTC. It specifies CASSLLTGGSGGYTF.

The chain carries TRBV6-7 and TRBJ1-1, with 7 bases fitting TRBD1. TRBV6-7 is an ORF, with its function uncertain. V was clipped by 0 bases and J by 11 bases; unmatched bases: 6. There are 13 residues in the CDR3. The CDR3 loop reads CASSYSEGARAFF. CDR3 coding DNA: TGTGCCAGCAGTTACTCGGAGGGGGCCCGGGCTTTCTTT.

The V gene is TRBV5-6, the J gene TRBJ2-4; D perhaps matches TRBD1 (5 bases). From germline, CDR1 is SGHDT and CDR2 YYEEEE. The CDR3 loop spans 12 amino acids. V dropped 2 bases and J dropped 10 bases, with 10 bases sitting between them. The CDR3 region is CASSFGAWIQYF. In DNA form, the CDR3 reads TGTGCCAGCAGCTTTGGGGCCTGGATTCAGTACTTC.

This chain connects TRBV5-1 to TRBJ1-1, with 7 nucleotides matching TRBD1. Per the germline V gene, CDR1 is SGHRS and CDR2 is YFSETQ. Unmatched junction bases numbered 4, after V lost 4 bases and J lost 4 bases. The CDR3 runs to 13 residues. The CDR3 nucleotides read TGCGCCAGCAGCATCCAGGGGGTCACTGAAGCTTTCTTT. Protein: CASSIQGVTEAFF.

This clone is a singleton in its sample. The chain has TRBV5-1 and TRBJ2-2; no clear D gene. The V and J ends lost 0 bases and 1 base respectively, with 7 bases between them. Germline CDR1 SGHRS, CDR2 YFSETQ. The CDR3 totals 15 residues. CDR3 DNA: TGCGCCAGCAGCTTGGCGTCAGGGAACACCGGGGAGCTGTTTTTT. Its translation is CASSLASGNTGELFF.

CDR3 amino acids: CASSLYRGYEQYV. In nucleotides, the CDR3 is TGTGCCAGCAGTTTATACAGGGGTTACGAGCAGTACGTC. The V call is TRBV27, the J call TRBJ2-7; the match to TRBD1 covers 7 bases. The V and J ends lost 1 base and 4 bases, in that order; junction bases with no gene match: 1. CDR3 length: 13 amino acids. Looked up from germline, CDR1 is MNHEY and CDR2 is SMNVEV (reference sequence).

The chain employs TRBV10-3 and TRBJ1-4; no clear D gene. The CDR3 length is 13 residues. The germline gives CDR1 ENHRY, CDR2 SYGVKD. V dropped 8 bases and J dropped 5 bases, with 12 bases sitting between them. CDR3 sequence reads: CAISPGSNEKLFF. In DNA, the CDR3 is TGTGCCATCTCGCCGGGGAGCAATGAAAAACTGTTTTTT.

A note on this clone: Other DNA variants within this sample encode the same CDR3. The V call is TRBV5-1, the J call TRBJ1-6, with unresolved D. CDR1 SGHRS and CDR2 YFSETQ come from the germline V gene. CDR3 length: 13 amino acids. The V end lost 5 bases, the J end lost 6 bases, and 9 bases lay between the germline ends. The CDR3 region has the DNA TGCGCCAGCAGTCTGGGGAGTAATTCACCCCTCCACTTT. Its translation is CASSLGSNSPLHF.

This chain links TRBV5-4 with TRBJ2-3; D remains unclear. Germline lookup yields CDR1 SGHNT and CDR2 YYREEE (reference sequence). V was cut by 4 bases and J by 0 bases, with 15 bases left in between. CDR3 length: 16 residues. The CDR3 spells CASSPYRSTSTDTQYF. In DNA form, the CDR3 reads TGTGCCAGCAGCCCGTATAGGAGCACTAGCACAGATACGCAGTATTTT.

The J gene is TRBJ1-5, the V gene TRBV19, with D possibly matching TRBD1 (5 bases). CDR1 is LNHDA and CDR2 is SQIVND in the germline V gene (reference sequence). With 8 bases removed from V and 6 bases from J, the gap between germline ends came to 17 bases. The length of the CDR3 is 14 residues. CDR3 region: CASLRVGGGQPQHF. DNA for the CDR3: TGTGCCAGTCTAAGGGTCGGGGGAGGTCAGCCCCAGCATTTT.

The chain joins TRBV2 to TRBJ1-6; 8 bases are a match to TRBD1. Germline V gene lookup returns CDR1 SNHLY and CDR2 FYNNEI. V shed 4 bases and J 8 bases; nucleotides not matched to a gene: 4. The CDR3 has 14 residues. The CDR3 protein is CASSADREYSPLHF. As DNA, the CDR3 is TGTGCCAGCAGTGCGGACAGGGAATATTCACCCCTCCACTTT.

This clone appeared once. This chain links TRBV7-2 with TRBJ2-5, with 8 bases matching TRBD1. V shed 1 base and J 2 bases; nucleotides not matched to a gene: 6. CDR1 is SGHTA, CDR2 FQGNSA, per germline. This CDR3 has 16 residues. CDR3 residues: CASSLGAYRGQETQYF. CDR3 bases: TGTGCCAGCAGCTTAGGCGCGTACAGGGGGCAAGAGACCCAGTACTTC.

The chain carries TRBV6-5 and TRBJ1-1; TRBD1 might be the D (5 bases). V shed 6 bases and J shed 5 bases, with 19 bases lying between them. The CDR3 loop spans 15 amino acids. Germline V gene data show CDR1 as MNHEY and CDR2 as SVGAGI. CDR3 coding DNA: TGTGCCAGCAGCCGGCTGTGGGGCCGGAGAACTGAAGCTTTCTTT. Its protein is CASSRLWGRRTEAFF.

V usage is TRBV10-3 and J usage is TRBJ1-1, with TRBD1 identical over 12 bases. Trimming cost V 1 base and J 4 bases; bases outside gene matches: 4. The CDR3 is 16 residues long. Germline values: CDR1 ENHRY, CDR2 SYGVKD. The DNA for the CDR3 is TGTGCCATCAGTGAGTTAAAGGGACAGGGGGCCACTGAAGCTTTCTTT. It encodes CAISELKGQGATEAFF.

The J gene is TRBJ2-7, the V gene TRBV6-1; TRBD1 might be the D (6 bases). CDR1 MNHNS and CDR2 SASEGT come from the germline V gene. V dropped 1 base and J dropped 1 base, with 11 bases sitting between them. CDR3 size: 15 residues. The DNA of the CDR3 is TGTGCCAGCAGTGAAGGCTGGACAGAGTCCTACGAGCAGTACGTC. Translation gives CASSEGWTESYEQYV.

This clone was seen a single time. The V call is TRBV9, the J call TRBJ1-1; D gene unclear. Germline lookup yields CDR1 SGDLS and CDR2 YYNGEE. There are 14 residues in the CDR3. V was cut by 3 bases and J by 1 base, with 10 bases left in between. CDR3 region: CASSGGPRNTEAFF. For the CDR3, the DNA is TGTGCCAGCAGCGGTGGGCCCAGGAACACTGAAGCTTTCTTT.

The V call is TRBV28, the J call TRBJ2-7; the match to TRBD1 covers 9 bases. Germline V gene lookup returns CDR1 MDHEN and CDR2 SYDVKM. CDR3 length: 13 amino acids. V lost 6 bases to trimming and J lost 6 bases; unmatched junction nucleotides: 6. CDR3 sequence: CASRLGTGPEQYV. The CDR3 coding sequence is TGTGCCAGCAGGTTAGGGACAGGGCCCGAGCAGTACGTC.

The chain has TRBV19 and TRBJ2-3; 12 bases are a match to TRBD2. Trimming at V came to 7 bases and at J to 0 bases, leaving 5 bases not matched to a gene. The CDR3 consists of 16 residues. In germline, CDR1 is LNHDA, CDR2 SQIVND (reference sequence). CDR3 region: CASMRLAGDSTDTQYF. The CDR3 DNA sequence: TGTGCCAGTATGCGACTAGCGGGGGACAGCACAGATACGCAGTATTTT.

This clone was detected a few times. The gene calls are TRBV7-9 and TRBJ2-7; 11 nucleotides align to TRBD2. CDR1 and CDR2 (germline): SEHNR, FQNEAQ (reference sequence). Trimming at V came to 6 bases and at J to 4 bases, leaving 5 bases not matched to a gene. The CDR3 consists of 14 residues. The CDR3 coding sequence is TGTGCCAGCAGTACTAGCGGGAGCGATTACGAGCAGTACGTC. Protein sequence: CASSTSGSDYEQYV.

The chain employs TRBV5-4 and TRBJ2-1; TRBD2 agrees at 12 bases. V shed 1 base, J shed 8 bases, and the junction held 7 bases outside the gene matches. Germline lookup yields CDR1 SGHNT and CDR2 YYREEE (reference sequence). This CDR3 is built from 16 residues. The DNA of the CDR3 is TGTGCCAGCAGCTTGAGGGCTAGCGGGAGGGCGGATGAGCAGTTCTTC. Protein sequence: CASSLRASGRADEQFF.

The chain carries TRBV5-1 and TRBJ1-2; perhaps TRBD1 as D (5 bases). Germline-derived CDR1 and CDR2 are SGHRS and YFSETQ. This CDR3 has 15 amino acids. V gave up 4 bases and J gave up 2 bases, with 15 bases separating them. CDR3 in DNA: TGCGCCAGCAGCGCGGGGGACGGGAGCAACTATGGCTACACCTTC. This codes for CASSAGDGSNYGYTF.

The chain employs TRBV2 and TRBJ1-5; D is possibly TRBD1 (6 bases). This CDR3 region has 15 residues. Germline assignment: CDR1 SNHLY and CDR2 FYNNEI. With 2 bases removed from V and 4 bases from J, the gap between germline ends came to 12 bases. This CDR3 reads CASSEFGRGNQPQHF. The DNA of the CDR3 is TGTGCCAGCAGTGAATTCGGCAGGGGAAATCAGCCCCAGCATTTT.

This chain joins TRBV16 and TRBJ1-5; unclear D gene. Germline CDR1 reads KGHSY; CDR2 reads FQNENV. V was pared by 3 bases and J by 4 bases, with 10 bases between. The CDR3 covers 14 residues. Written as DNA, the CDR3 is TGTGCCAGCAGCCAGGCGGGAAAGAATCAGCCCCAGCATTTT. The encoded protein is CASSQAGKNQPQHF.

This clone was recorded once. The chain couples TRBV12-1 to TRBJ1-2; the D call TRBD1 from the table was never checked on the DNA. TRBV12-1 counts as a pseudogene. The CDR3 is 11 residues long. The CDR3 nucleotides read TGTGCCAGCAGCTTTGAGGGACAGATGGCCTTC. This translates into CASSFEGQMAF.

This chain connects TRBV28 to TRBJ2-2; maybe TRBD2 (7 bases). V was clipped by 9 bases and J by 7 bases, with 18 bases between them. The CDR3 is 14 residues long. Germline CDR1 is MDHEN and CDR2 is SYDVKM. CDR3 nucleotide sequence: TGTGCCAGTTGCCCGGGGGGCGACGACGGGGAGCTGTTTTTT. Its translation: CASCPGGDDGELFF.

The CDR3 sequence: CASRSSLGATLTGELFF. CDR3 DNA: TGTGCCAGCAGAAGCTCCCTGGGGGCGACCTTGACCGGGGAGCTGTTTTTT. The V call is TRBV27, the J call TRBJ2-2; D is possibly TRBD1 (6 bases). V was clipped by 6 bases and J by 5 bases, with 22 bases between them. The germline CDR1 and CDR2 sequences are MNHEY and SMNVEV (reference sequence). The CDR3 has 17 residues.

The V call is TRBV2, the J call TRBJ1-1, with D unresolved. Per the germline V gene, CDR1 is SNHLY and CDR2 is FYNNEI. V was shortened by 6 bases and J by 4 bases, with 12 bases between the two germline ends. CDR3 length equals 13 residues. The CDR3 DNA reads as TGTGCCAGCAGCACTAGTAGGGCCACTGAAGCTTTCTTT. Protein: CASSTSRATEAFF.

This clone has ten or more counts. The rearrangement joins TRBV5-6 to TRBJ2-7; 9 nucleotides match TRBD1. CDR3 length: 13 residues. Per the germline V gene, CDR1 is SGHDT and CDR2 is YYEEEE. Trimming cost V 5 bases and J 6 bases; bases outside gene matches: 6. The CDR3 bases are TGTGCCAGCAGTGGGACAGGGTCCCGCGAGCAGTACGTC. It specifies CASSGTGSREQYV.

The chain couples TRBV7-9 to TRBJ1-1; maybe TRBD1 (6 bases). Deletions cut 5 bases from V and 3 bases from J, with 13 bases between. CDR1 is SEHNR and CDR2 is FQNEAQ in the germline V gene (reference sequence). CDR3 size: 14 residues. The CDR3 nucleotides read TGTGCCAGCAGCATAACAGGGAGGGACACTGAAGCTTTCTTT. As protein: CASSITGRDTEAFF.